These T cell receptor beta chains were read from a single sample in a study of CD8 T cells in Susac syndrome. One entry per CDR3 protein results from TCRdb running MiXCR on the immunoSEQ multiplex PCR reads. The profile shows 200,000 or so distinct CDR3 sequences, approximately 96% of them singletons. Sequencing used CD4+ T cells from PBMCs. Receptors were obtained from a human donor with multiple sclerosis. Both conserved end residues are part of each CDR3. D genes are given only for firm matches. Expanded clones get a size class; other rows say once, few or many, or leave the size out.

J,V,D,size,CDR3,DNA
TRBJ2-7,TRBV6-2/TRBV6-3,.,.,CASSYSVQLEQYF,TGTGCCAGCAGTTACTCGGTACAGCTCGAGCAGTACTTC
TRBJ1-6,TRBV12-3/TRBV12-4,.,few,CASSFTGGDSPLHF,TGTGCCAGCAGTTTTACAGGAGGGGATTCACCCCTCCACTTT
TRBJ1-4,TRBV12-3/TRBV12-4,.,.,CASSSTPTEKLFF,TGTGCCAGCAGTTCGACACCCACTGAGAAACTGTTTTTT
TRBJ2-1,TRBV9,TRBD2,.,CASSVALLAGGRDEQFF,TGTGCCAGCAGCGTAGCCTTACTAGCGGGGGGTAGGGATGAGCAGTTCTTC
TRBJ2-7,TRBV20-1,.,.,CSALSPGKDEQYF,TGCAGTGCCTTAAGTCCAGGGAAGGACGAGCAGTACTTC
TRBJ1-3,TRBV9,TRBD1,.,CASSVAGQGAGNTIYF,TGTGCCAGCAGCGTAGCTGGACAGGGCGCTGGAAACACCATATATTTT
TRBJ2-3,TRBV12-3/TRBV12-4,.,.,CASGTFGTDTQYF,TGTGCCAGCGGGACATTTGGCACAGATACGCAGTATTTT
TRBJ2-7,TRBV19,.,few,CASSSAAYEQYF,TGTGCCAGTAGTTCGGCGGCCTACGAGCAGTACTTC
TRBJ1-3,TRBV29-1,.,.,CSVDRTGSGGNTIYF,TGCAGCGTTGATAGAACGGGTTCAGGTGGAAACACCATATATTTT
TRBJ2-7,TRBV7-9,.,.,CASSTYYEQYF,TGTGCCAGCAGCACTTACTACGAGCAGTACTTC
TRBJ1-2,TRBV5-6,TRBD1,once,CASSGTGGYGYTF,TGTGCCAGCAGCGGGACAGGGGGCTATGGCTACACCTTC
TRBJ1-1,TRBV12-3/TRBV12-4,.,.,CASSLGGGTEAFF,TGTGCCAGCAGTTTAGGGGGGGGCACTGAAGCTTTCTTT
TRBJ2-4,TRBV6-5,.,.,CASSYSGGRQIPNIQYF,TGTGCCAGCAGTTACTCTGGGGGGCGACAGATCCCAAACATTCAGTACTTC
TRBJ1-2,TRBV29-1,TRBD1,.,CSVRTGGGYGYTF,TGCAGCGTTCGGACAGGAGGGGGCTATGGCTACACCTTC
TRBJ2-7,TRBV5-1,.,once,CASSSRTAFGEQYF,TGCGCCAGCAGCTCCCGGACAGCCTTCGGAGAGCAGTACTTC
TRBJ1-3,TRBV3-1,.,.,CASAEGNTIYF,TGTGCCAGCGCCGAAGGAAACACCATATATTTT
TRBJ2-7,TRBV3-1,TRBD1,.,CARKGQGANEQYF,TGTGCCAGAAAAGGACAGGGGGCTAACGAGCAGTACTTC
TRBJ1-1,TRBV20-1,TRBD1,.,CSARDRTGNTEAFF,TGCAGTGCTAGAGATCGGACAGGGAACACTGAAGCTTTCTTT
TRBJ2-5,TRBV30,TRBD2,.,CAWSVGSRPGGETQYF,TGTGCCTGGAGTGTGGGGTCCCGACCGGGAGGGGAGACCCAGTACTTC
TRBJ1-1,TRBV12-3/TRBV12-4,TRBD1,.,CATKDRGRTEAFF,TGTGCCACCAAGGACAGGGGGCGTACTGAAGCTTTCTTT
TRBJ2-2,TRBV29-1,.,.,CSGSDPLNTGELFF,TGCAGCGGAAGCGACCCCTTAAACACCGGGGAGCTGTTTTTT
TRBJ2-2,TRBV12-3/TRBV12-4,.,.,CASSLGENTGELFF,TGTGCCAGCAGTCTGGGGGAGAACACCGGGGAGCTGTTTTTT
TRBJ2-6,TRBV6-5,.,once,CASKTGGANVLTF,TGTGCCAGCAAAACCGGGGGGGCCAACGTCCTGACTTTC
TRBJ1-2,TRBV30,TRBD1,.,CAWNRDRTYGYTF,TGTGCCTGGAACCGGGACAGGACTTATGGCTACACCTTC
TRBJ2-3,TRBV5-1,.,.,CASSLLGQRVGDTQYF,TGCGCCAGCAGCTTGCTGGGACAGCGGGTAGGAGATACGCAGTATTTT
TRBJ1-2,TRBV28,.,once,CASSLGRQENGYTF,TGTGCCAGCAGTTTAGGGCGGCAGGAGAATGGCTACACCTTC
TRBJ1-5,TRBV30,.,.,CAWSVRNSRNQPQHF,TGTGCCTGGAGTGTACGTAACAGCCGCAATCAGCCCCAGCATTTT
TRBJ2-7,TRBV7-2,.,.,CASSLVSGAYEQYF,TGTGCCAGCAGCTTAGTCTCAGGGGCCTACGAGCAGTACTTC
TRBJ1-1,TRBV27,.,.,CASSLSVAEVEAFF,TGTGCCAGCAGTTTAAGCGTGGCGGAAGTCGAAGCTTTCTTT
TRBJ1-1,TRBV30,.,.,CAWSVYRNTEAFF,TGTGCCTGGAGTGTATATAGGAACACTGAAGCTTTCTTT
TRBJ1-2,TRBV18,.,.,CASSPRGVHGYTF,TGTGCCAGCTCACCGCGGGGTGTCCATGGCTACACCTTC
TRBJ2-7,TRBV15,TRBD2,.,CATSMFGGYEQYF,TGTGCCACCAGCATGTTCGGGGGGTACGAGCAGTACTTC
TRBJ2-4,TRBV12-3/TRBV12-4,.,.,CASSPQMAKNIQYF,TGTGCCAGCAGTCCGCAAATGGCCAAAAACATTCAGTACTTC
TRBJ2-5,TRBV12-3/TRBV12-4,.,.,CASSEMAGRYQETQYF,TGTGCCAGCAGTGAGATGGCAGGGAGGTACCAAGAGACCCAGTACTTC